One sample yielded the 2 T cell receptor beta chains listed below, sequenced in a study of T and B cells in COVID-19 patients. From blood, about 230-500 ng of genomic DNA served as TRB template. Multiplex PCR with BIOMED2 TRB-A/B primer pools amplified TRB rearrangements. TCRdb independently ran MiXCR on the multiplex PCR reads; one entry per CDR3 protein. The table lists some 15,000 distinct CDR3 sequences, roughly a quarter of them singletons, with around 3.3% in the top ten. Sequenced input: blood. These receptors all stem from a human donor who had recovered from COVID-19.

CDR3 nucleotide sequence: TGTGCCAGCAGTTACTCGAATTGGCAGGTGGGGGGTCAGCCCCAGCATTTT. Its protein is CASSYSNWQVGGQPQHF. The V and J genes are TRBV6-6 and TRBJ1-5, with D possibly matching TRBD1 (5 bases). Germline V gives CDR1 MNHNY, CDR2 SVGAGI (reference sequence). The CDR3 consists of 17 residues. V shed 0 bases and J shed 6 bases, with 18 bases lying between them.

This clonotype appeared many times. This chain connects TRBV6-5 to TRBJ2-2, with TRBD2 matching over 7 bases. V lost 6 bases to trimming and J lost 6 bases; unmatched junction nucleotides: 4. Germline V lookup: CDR1 MNHEY, CDR2 SVGAGI. The CDR3 totals 13 residues. CDR3 protein: CASSPRGAGELFF. In DNA, the CDR3 is TGTGCCAGCAGCCCCCGGGGGGCCGGGGAGCTGTTTTTT.